The 29 T cell receptor beta chains below were found in one sample sequenced in a study of cytomegalovirus exposure and HLA in healthy donors. Vbeta (60) and Jbeta (13) primers were used in the PCR. This table comes from immunoSEQ multiplex PCR, and its TCRdb copy is limited to in-frame clones, with some not included. The table includes 150,000 or so clones, 77% detected once. Input material: PBMCs. Every receptor here comes from a man in his fifties or sixties in good health and CMV-seropositive.

The chain joins TRBV19 to TRBJ2-5, with 7 bases fitting TRBD1. This CDR3 is 15 amino acids long. The trim removed 4 bases at V and 5 bases at J, leaving 10 bases unmatched. Germline-derived CDR1 and CDR2 are LNHDA and SQIVND (reference sequence). The CDR3 DNA follows: TGTGCCAGTAGTAAAACAGGGGTATTGGTGGAGACCCAGTACTTC. Its translation is CASSKTGVLVETQYF.

J is TRBJ2-2 and V is TRBV19, with D perhaps TRBD2 (6 bases). Germline lookup yields CDR1 LNHDA and CDR2 SQIVND (reference sequence). This CDR3 region has 15 residues. Trimming took off 5 bases at V and 2 bases at J, with 12 bases between the two ends. The CDR3 DNA follows: TGTGCCAGTAGTCCCTGGGACTTCAACACCGGGGAGCTGTTTTTT. As protein: CASSPWDFNTGELFF.

The V call is TRBV5-4, the J call TRBJ2-7; D not certain. Germline V gives CDR1 SGHNT, CDR2 YYREEE (reference sequence). This CDR3 has 14 residues. Trimming cost V 0 bases and J 2 bases, with 9 bases left between them. CDR3 residues: CASSLDQGAYEQYF. CDR3 bases: TGTGCCAGCAGCTTGGACCAAGGAGCCTACGAGCAGTACTTC.

The chain combines TRBV5-1 with TRBJ2-7; no definite D call. CDR3 length: 13 amino acids. The germline V gene has CDR1 SGHRS and CDR2 YFSETQ. V was pared by 3 bases and J by 5 bases, with 12 bases between. Written as DNA, the CDR3 is TGCGCCAGCAGCTCGACCCCACGGGACGAGCAGTACTTC. This translates into CASSSTPRDEQYF.

V is TRBV2 and J is TRBJ2-7; 12 bases are a match to TRBD1. This CDR3 is 13 amino acids long. With 10 bases clipped from V and 5 bases from J, the junction kept 6 bases outside the gene matches. CDR1 and CDR2 from the germline V gene are SNHLY and FYNNEI. The DNA for the CDR3 is TGTGCCACCCGGGACAGGGGGCCACACGAGCAGTACTTC. This gives the protein CATRDRGPHEQYF. Drawing the rest from reference TRBV2 and TRBJ2-7, the complete variable domain is EPEVTQTPSHQVTQMGQEVILRCVPISNHLYFYWYRQILGQKVEFLVSFYNNEISEKSEIFDDQFSVERPDGSNFTLKIRSTKLEDSAMYFCATRDRGPHEQYFGPGTRLTVT.

This clone has only a few counts. The chain links TRBV7-9 to TRBJ2-7, with a weak D call TRBD2 (5 bases). Germline loops: CDR1 SEHNR, CDR2 FQNEAQ (reference sequence). This CDR3 is 14 amino acids long. The V and J ends lost 1 base and 4 bases respectively, with 11 bases between them. The CDR3 DNA is TGTGCCAGCAGCTTAGTGGACGGCGGGTACGAGCAGTACTTC. Its protein is CASSLVDGGYEQYF.

The chain links TRBV7-3 to TRBJ1-2, with D unresolved. The CDR3 runs 13 residues. The germline gives CDR1 SGHTA, CDR2 FQGTGA. V gave up 6 bases and J gave up 8 bases, with 16 bases separating them. CDR3 coding DNA: TGTGCCAGCAGACGCGGGGTAAATGACGGCTACACCTTC. Translating it yields CASRRGVNDGYTF.

V is TRBV7-9 and J is TRBJ2-3, with 10 bases fitting TRBD2. After removal of 1 base from V and 2 bases from J, the junction contained 9 bases not matched to a gene. The CDR3 length is 18 residues. Germline CDR1 is SEHNR and CDR2 is FQNEAQ (reference sequence). The CDR3 region has the DNA TGTGCCAGCAGCTTAGGGGTTCTAGCGGGGGCCAACACAGATACGCAGTATTTT. This codes for CASSLGVLAGANTDTQYF.

CDR3 amino acids: CASSEAPPGGTYEQYF. DNA of the CDR3: TGTGCCAGCAGTGAAGCTCCCCCAGGGGGAACCTACGAGCAGTACTTC. The chain has TRBV6-1 and TRBJ2-7, with 7 bases fitting TRBD1. The length of the CDR3 is 16 residues. Germline CDR1 MNHNS, CDR2 SASEGT. Trimming at V came to 0 bases and at J to 2 bases, leaving 7 bases not matched to a gene.

The V and J genes are TRBV5-4 and TRBJ1-6; D may be TRBD1 (5 bases). The CDR3 length is 16 residues. Trimming took off 0 bases at V and 7 bases at J, with 14 bases between the two ends. Germline assignment: CDR1 SGHNT and CDR2 YYREEE (reference sequence). The DNA of the CDR3 is TGTGCCAGCAGCTTGGCCCAGGGTGCGAGCAATTCACCCCTCCACTTT. Translating gives CASSLAQGASNSPLHF.

This sequence joins TRBV4-1 and TRBJ2-1, with D uncertain. The V gene's germline CDR1 is MGHRA and CDR2 YSYEKL. The ends were cut back, 1 base at V and 6 bases at J, with 7 bases in the middle. CDR3 size: 13 residues. CDR3 loop: CASSQGGPNEQFF. The CDR3 bases are TGCGCCAGCAGCCAAGGCGGTCCCAATGAGCAGTTCTTC.

This clone was detected a few times. CDR3 in DNA: TGTGCCAGCAGTTGGAGGGGAGGGCAGCCCCAGCATTTT. Amino acid sequence: CASSWRGGQPQHF. The chain combines TRBV28 with TRBJ1-5, with D maybe TRBD1 (5 bases). Per germline, CDR1 MDHEN and CDR2 SYDVKM. V was shortened by 4 bases and J by 7 bases, with 11 bases between the two germline ends. The CDR3 has 13 amino acids.

The chain carries TRBV19 and TRBJ2-7; TRBD1 matches 9 bases. This CDR3 comprises 16 residues. Germline CDR1 reads LNHDA; CDR2 reads SQIVND (reference sequence). J was trimmed by 5 bases and V by 1 base; bases with no gene match: 9. CDR3 sequence reads: CASSIGQGQGVHEQYF. The CDR3 DNA reads TGTGCCAGTAGTATAGGCCAGGGACAGGGAGTCCACGAGCAGTACTTC. Full variable domain (rest looked up from reference TRBV19 and TRBJ2-7): DGGITQSPKYLFRKEGQNVTLSCEQNLNHDAMYWYRQDPGQGLRLIYYSQIVNDFQKGDIAEGYSVSREKKESFPLTVTSAQKNPTAFYLCASSIGQGQGVHEQYFGPGTRLTVT.

V usage is TRBV7-2 and J usage is TRBJ2-7; 10 bases fit TRBD1. The CDR3 runs 15 residues. J was trimmed by 4 bases and V by 7 bases; bases with no gene match: 10. Germline values: CDR1 SGHTA, CDR2 FQGNSA. This CDR3 reads CASNANDRGHYEQYF. In nucleotides, the CDR3 is TGTGCCAGCAACGCTAACGACAGGGGGCATTACGAGCAGTACTTC.

V usage is TRBV5-4 and J usage is TRBJ1-2; possibly TRBD1 for D (5 bases). Trimming left V 4 bases short and J 0 bases short, with 10 bases between. The germline V gene encodes CDR1 SGHNT and CDR2 YYREEE (reference sequence). The CDR3 sequence is 14 residues long. CDR3 DNA: TGTGCCAGCAGCACGGGGGTAGCTAACTATGGCTACACCTTC. Translating gives CASSTGVANYGYTF.

The J gene is TRBJ1-1, the V gene TRBV5-1; 8 bases line up with TRBD1. The CDR3 length is 14 residues. Germline assignment: CDR1 SGHRS and CDR2 YFSETQ. V dropped 2 bases and J dropped 4; count of bases not matched to a gene: 4. CDR3 nucleotides: TGCGCCAGCAGCTTCAGGGGGCGAGTCACTGAAGCTTTCTTT. Translated: CASSFRGRVTEAFF.

The genes are TRBV9 and TRBJ1-1, with TRBD1 matching 9 bases. The CDR3 is 13 amino acids. Germline CDR1 reads SGDLS; CDR2 reads YYNGEE. J was trimmed by 8 bases and V by 3 bases; bases with no gene match: 5. This CDR3 reads CASSAGTGTEAFF. CDR3 bases: TGTGCCAGCAGCGCCGGGACAGGGACAGAAGCTTTCTTT.

This clone has a handful of counts. The chain recombines TRBV5-4 with TRBJ2-7, with 10 bases identical to TRBD1. V lost 2 bases to trimming and J lost 8 bases; unmatched junction nucleotides: 7. Germline lookup yields CDR1 SGHNT and CDR2 YYREEE (reference sequence). The CDR3 sequence is 14 residues long. The CDR3 bases are TGTGCCAGCAGCTTAGCCGGGACAGGGGCGCAGCAGTACTTC. Its translation: CASSLAGTGAQQYF. The variable domain in full, with the rest retrieved from reference TRBV5-4 and TRBJ2-7, is ETGVTQSPTHLIKTRGQQVTLRCSSQSGHNTVSWYQQALGQGPQFIFQYYREEENGRGNFPPRFSGLQFPNYSSELNVNALELDDSALYLCASSLAGTGAQQYFGPGTRLTVT.

The chain combines TRBV27 with TRBJ2-5; maybe TRBD2 (6 bases). Between the trimmed V and J ends, which lost 5 bases and 5 bases, there was a span of 9 bases. Germline V CDR1 and CDR2: MNHEY, SMNVEV (reference sequence). CDR3 length: 12 amino acids. CDR3 region: CASSISGETQYF. The CDR3 DNA sequence: TGTGCCAGCAGTATCAGCGGGGAGACCCAGTACTTC.

This sequence joins TRBV6-5 and TRBJ2-7; 9 bases align to TRBD1. The CDR3 runs to 15 residues. J was trimmed by 6 bases and V by 1 base; bases with no gene match: 7. The germline CDR1 and CDR2 sequences are MNHEY and SVGAGI. CDR3 DNA: TGTGCCAGCAGTTACTTGCCGGGACAGGGACCCGAGCAGTACTTC. It specifies CASSYLPGQGPEQYF.

This sequence joins TRBV11-2 and TRBJ1-4, with a tentative D call TRBD1 (6 bases). CDR3 length equals 18 residues. CDR1 is SGHAT and CDR2 is FQNNGV in the germline V gene. The germline V and J ends were trimmed by 3 bases and 6 bases, with 23 bases remaining between them. The CDR3 DNA sequence: TGTGCCAGCAGCTTGTGGGGGGGCTGGGAAAGTTCTGATGAAAAACTGTTTTTT. Translating gives CASSLWGGWESSDEKLFF.

The chain couples TRBV5-5 to TRBJ2-7; D perhaps matches TRBD1 (6 bases). V lost 1 base and J 4 bases, leaving 9 bases between the germline ends. From germline, CDR1 is SGHKS and CDR2 YYEKEE (reference sequence). The CDR3 loop spans 13 amino acids. CDR3 sequence: CASSLNRVYEQYF. In DNA form, the CDR3 reads TGTGCCAGCAGCTTGAACAGGGTATACGAGCAGTACTTC. Full variable domain (missing parts from reference TRBV5-5 and TRBJ2-7): DAGVTQSPTHLIKTRGQQVTLRCSPISGHKSVSWYQQVLGQGPQFIFQYYEKEERGRGNFPDRFSARQFPNYSSELNVNALLLGDSALYLCASSLNRVYEQYFGPGTRLTVT.

The genes are TRBV4-2 and TRBJ2-1, with 9 bases fitting TRBD2. V was pared by 0 bases and J by 7 bases, with 16 bases of the junction left unmatched. Per the germline V gene, CDR1 is LGHNA and CDR2 is YNFKEQ. The CDR3 extends over 19 amino acids. CDR3 sequence (DNA): TGTGCCAGCAGCCAAGATGCAAGCGGGGGGCCCCCCCCGGGGAATGAGCAGTTCTTC. Translation gives CASSQDASGGPPPGNEQFF.

This rearrangement joins TRBV12-5 to TRBJ1-2, with 8 positions matching TRBD1. The V gene end was trimmed by 6 bases and the J gene end by 4 bases; junction bases not matched to a gene: 7. The CDR3 has 14 amino acids. In germline, CDR1 is LGHNT, CDR2 FRNRAP. The CDR3 reads CASGETGAAYGYTF. For the CDR3, the DNA is TGTGCTAGTGGCGAGACAGGGGCTGCCTATGGCTACACCTTC. The variable domain in full, completed from reference TRBV12-5 and TRBJ1-2, reads DARVTQTPRHKVTEMGQEVTMRCQPILGHNTVFWYRQTMMQGLELLAYFRNRAPLDDSGMPKDRFSAEMPDATLATLKIQPSEPRDSAVYFCASGETGAAYGYTFGSGTRLTVV.

The genes are TRBV7-9 and TRBJ2-4; a possible D gene is TRBD2 (5 bases). There are 12 residues in the CDR3. Between the trimmed V and J ends, which lost 5 bases and 8 bases, there was a span of 10 bases. Germline V gene sequence: CDR1 SEHNR, CDR2 FQNEAQ (reference sequence). The CDR3 sequence: CASSPHGDIQYF. CDR3 coding DNA: TGTGCCAGCAGCCCCCACGGGGACATTCAGTACTTC.

The chain carries TRBV19 and TRBJ2-3, with D possibly being TRBD1 (5 bases). Between the trimmed V and J ends, which lost 7 bases and 4 bases, there was a span of 18 bases. This CDR3 comprises 15 residues. Per the germline V gene, CDR1 is LNHDA and CDR2 is SQIVND (reference sequence). CDR3 amino acids: CASTLGVEDSDTQYF. The CDR3 nucleotides read TGTGCCAGTACCTTAGGGGTAGAAGATTCAGATACGCAGTATTTT.

This clone is a singleton in its sample. The gene calls are TRBV6-5 and TRBJ1-2; 9 positions match TRBD1. The CDR3 is 13 residues long. Germline CDR1 reads MNHEY; CDR2 reads SVGAGI. Trimming cost V 5 bases and J 11 bases; bases outside gene matches: 9. CDR3 nucleotides: TGTGCCAGCAGTCCTGGGACAGGGAAGGGATACACCTTC. Its protein product is CASSPGTGKGYTF.

Turning to this clone: The sample contains more than one DNA sequence encoding this CDR3. The J gene is TRBJ1-5, the V gene TRBV9; possible D gene TRBD1, 5 bases. CDR1 and CDR2 (germline): SGDLS, YYNGEE. V lost 0 bases, J lost 4 bases, and 11 bases lay in between. This CDR3 spans 15 amino acids. In DNA, the CDR3 is TGTGCCAGCAGCGTAGGGCAGGGAGGTAATCAGCCCCAGCATTTT. Translated: CASSVGQGGNQPQHF.

The V gene is TRBV27, the J gene TRBJ2-7; the D gene is possibly TRBD2 (5 bases). Trimming removed 0 bases from V and 0 bases from J, with 21 bases in between. This CDR3 has 19 amino acids. Germline loops: CDR1 MNHEY, CDR2 SMNVEV (reference sequence). CDR3 in DNA: TGTGCCAGCAGTTTATCAAGAGGGCTACGAATCTTGGACTCCTACGAGCAGTACTTC. It encodes CASSLSRGLRILDSYEQYF.